This T cell receptor (beta chain) was observed in a study of beta chain features in type 1 diabetes. General study findings and limits: Across all four CD4+ subsets, people with type 1 diabetes showed modestly shorter TCRB CDR3s. The naive, central memory and Treg TCRB repertoires of patients appeared to be more similar to one another than those of healthy donors.

Sorting with CD45RO/CCR7/CD25/CD127/CD95/CD27 yielded naive, central memory, regulatory and stem-like memory CD4+ cells. Purity exceeded 95% in all sorted populations. Worth noting for this clone: Its antigen is not known.

Expressed TCRB transcripts were sequenced after all isolated RNA was converted to cDNA. The table came from immunoSEQ multiplex PCR; TCRdb's copy has only in-frame clones and leaves some out. Among about 270,000 clones listed, over 11% were seen once. The TCR sequence derives from a man aged 25-45 years with type 1 diabetes. The sequencing sample was made of naive CD4+ T cells from blood.

The CDR3 loop reads CAISENRPYEQYF. DNA for the CDR3: TGTGCCATCAGTGAGAACAGGCCCTACGAGCAGTACTTC. This sequence joins TRBV10-3 and TRBJ2-7, with a weak D call TRBD1 (5 bases). Trimming took off 2 bases at V and 2 bases at J, with 7 bases between the two ends. This CDR3 spans 13 amino acids. Germline V CDR1 and CDR2: ENHRY, SYGVKD.